A selection of T cell receptor beta chains follows, all from one sample in a study of lymphopenia after photon versus proton radiotherapy. Clones were sequenced by immunoSEQ multiplex PCR, and TCRdb holds only the in-frame ones, with some missing. There are about 160,000 clones in the sample; 70% to 90% occur only once, and about 4.4% lies in the top ten. Sequencing was performed on peripheral blood, taken from a patient treated with photon-based radiotherapy. The receptor set was obtained from a man aged 50-59 years with gastric cancer. CDR3s include the opening cysteine and the closing phenylalanine or tryptophan. The D gene is left open where the match is weak. A row's size may be missing; if present it is once, few, many or a size class.

>.|TRBV27|.|15|TRBJ1-1
CASSLNSLLLRWAFF
TGTGCCAGCAGTTTGAACAGTCTCCTCCTCCGGTGGGCTTTCTTT
>.|TRBV18|TRBD1|13|TRBJ1-1
CASSPDRETEAFF
TGTGCCAGCTCGCCGGACAGGGAGACTGAAGCTTTCTTT
>.|TRBV5-5|TRBD2|15|TRBJ2-7
CASSLESGNSYEQYF
TGTGCCAGCAGCTTGGAGAGCGGGAACTCCTACGAGCAGTACTTC
>.|TRBV2|TRBD1|16|TRBJ1-1
CASSGAGGFSGTEAFF
TGTGCCAGCAGTGGTGCAGGGGGCTTTTCGGGCACTGAAGCTTTCTTT
>.|TRBV9|.|14|TRBJ2-2
CASSVRDETGELFF
TGTGCCAGCAGCGTACGAGATGAAACCGGGGAGCTGTTTTTT
>.|TRBV11-1|TRBD1|16|TRBJ2-3
CASSLAGTVSTDTQYF
TGTGCCAGCAGCTTAGCCGGGACAGTTAGCACAGATACGCAGTATTTT
>.|TRBV15|TRBD2|14|TRBJ2-5
CATSRASGGETQYF
TGTGCCACCAGCAGAGCTAGCGGGGGGGAGACCCAGTACTTC
>.|TRBV30|.|13|TRBJ2-7
CAWSVLGPYEQYF
TGTGCCTGGAGTGTCCTCGGCCCCTACGAGCAGTACTTC
>once|TRBV18|.|18|TRBJ1-4
CASSPPLSLRGINEKLFF
TGTGCCAGCTCACCACCCTTAAGTTTAAGGGGCATAAATGAAAAACTGTTTTTT
>.|TRBV28|.|14|TRBJ1-2
CASVAAAADYGYTF
TGTGCCAGCGTGGCGGCGGCAGCGGACTATGGCTACACCTTC
>.|TRBV4-1|TRBD1|15|TRBJ1-5
CASSPPDRGEQPQHF
TGCGCCAGCAGCCCTCCAGACAGGGGCGAGCAGCCCCAGCATTTT
>.|TRBV19|TRBD2|14|TRBJ2-1
CASTSGRARNEQFF
TGTGCCAGTACGAGCGGGAGGGCCAGAAATGAGCAGTTCTTC
>.|TRBV5-6|.|16|TRBJ2-1
CASSSEEAGYYNEQFF
TGTGCCAGCAGTTCCGAAGAGGCGGGGTACTACAATGAGCAGTTCTTC
>.|TRBV9|.|12|TRBJ2-7
CASSMTTGEQYF
TGTGCCAGCAGCATGACCACGGGGGAGCAGTACTTC
>.|TRBV11-2|TRBD1|15|TRBJ1-5
CASSQGGAGNQPQHF
TGTGCCAGCAGCCAGGGGGGCGCGGGCAATCAGCCCCAGCATTTT
>.|TRBV30|.|14|TRBJ2-6
CAWNSNSGANVLTF
TGTGCCTGGAATTCAAACTCTGGGGCCAACGTCCTGACTTTC
>.|TRBV9|.|15|TRBJ2-1
CASSSQGLTYNEQFF
TGTGCCAGCAGCTCACAGGGTCTGACCTACAATGAGCAGTTCTTC
>.|TRBV5-1|.|15|TRBJ2-1
CASSSTWSSYNEQFF
TGCGCCAGCAGCTCGACTTGGAGCTCCTACAATGAGCAGTTCTTC
>.|TRBV18|TRBD2|17|TRBJ2-5
CASSPQGLAGARETQYF
TGTGCCAGCTCACCCCAGGGACTAGCGGGAGCCCGAGAGACCCAGTACTTC
>.|TRBV7-9|TRBD2|16|TRBJ2-7
CASSPGTSGPPYEQYF
TGTGCCAGCAGTCCAGGGACTAGCGGTCCCCCCTACGAGCAGTACTTC